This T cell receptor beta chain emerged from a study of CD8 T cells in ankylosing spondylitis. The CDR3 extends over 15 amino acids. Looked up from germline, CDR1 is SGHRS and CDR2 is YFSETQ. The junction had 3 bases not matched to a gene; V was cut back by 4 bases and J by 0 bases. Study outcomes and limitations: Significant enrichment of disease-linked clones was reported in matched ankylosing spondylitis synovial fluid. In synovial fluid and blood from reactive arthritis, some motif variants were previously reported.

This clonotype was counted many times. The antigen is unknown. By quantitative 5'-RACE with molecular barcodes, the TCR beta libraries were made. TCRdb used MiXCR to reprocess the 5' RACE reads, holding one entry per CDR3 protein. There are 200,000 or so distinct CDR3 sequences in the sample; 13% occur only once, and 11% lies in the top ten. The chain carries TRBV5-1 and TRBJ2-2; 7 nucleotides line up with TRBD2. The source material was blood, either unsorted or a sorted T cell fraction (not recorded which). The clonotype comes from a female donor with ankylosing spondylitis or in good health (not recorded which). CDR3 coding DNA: TGCGCCAGCAGCCCTAGCGGTTCGAACACCGGGGAGCTGTTTTTT. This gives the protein CASSPSGSNTGELFF.